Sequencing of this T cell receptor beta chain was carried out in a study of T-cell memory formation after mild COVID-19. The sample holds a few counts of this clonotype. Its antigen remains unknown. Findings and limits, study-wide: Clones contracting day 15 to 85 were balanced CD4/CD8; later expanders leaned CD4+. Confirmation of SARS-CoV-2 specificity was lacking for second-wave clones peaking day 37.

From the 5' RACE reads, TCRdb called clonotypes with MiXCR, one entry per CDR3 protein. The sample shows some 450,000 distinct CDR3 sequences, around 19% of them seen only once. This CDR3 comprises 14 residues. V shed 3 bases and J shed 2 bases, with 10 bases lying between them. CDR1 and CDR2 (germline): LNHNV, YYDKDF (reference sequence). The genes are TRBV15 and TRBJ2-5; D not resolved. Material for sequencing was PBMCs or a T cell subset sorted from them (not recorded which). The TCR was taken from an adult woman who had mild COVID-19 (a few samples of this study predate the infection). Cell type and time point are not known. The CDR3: CATSSRTAQETQYF. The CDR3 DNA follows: TGTGCCACCAGCAGTAGGACGGCTCAAGAGACCCAGTACTTC. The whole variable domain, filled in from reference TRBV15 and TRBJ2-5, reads DAMVIQNPRYQVTQFGKPVTLSCSQTLNHNVMYWYQQKSSQAPKLLFHYYDKDFNNEADTPDNFQSRRPNTSFCFLDIRSPGLGDTAMYLCATSSRTAQETQYFGPGTRLLVL.